The 31 T cell receptor beta chains listed next were all sequenced from one sample in a study of blood T cell repertoires in COVID-19. Clones were sequenced by immunoSEQ multiplex PCR, and TCRdb holds only the in-frame ones, with some missing. The sample shows 95,000 to 100,000 clones, 84% of them seen only once. Sequences were obtained from peripheral blood. Every receptor here comes from a human donor in a cohort sampled during active COVID-19.

The chain couples TRBV29-1 to TRBJ2-7; TRBD2 matches at 8 bases. The germline CDR1 and CDR2 sequences are SQVTM and ANQGSEA. The CDR3 totals 15 residues. V was clipped by 7 bases and J by 0 bases; unmatched bases: 11. CDR3 bases: TGCAGCGCGTCCCGGGGGGGGCTGGGCTCCTACGAGCAGTACTTC. Residues: CSASRGGLGSYEQYF.

The rearrangement links TRBV11-2 to TRBJ2-1, with 10 bases lining up with TRBD2. The CDR3 runs to 16 residues. V dropped 1 base and J dropped 8; count of bases not matched to a gene: 8. The germline gives CDR1 SGHAT, CDR2 FQNNGV. CDR3 DNA: TGTGCCAGCAGCTTAGGTCCTAGCGGGAGTCTTTATGAGCAGTTCTTC. It is translated as CASSLGPSGSLYEQFF.

The chain employs TRBV9 and TRBJ1-5; 7 bases line up with TRBD1. The germline V gene has CDR1 SGDLS and CDR2 YYNGEE. This CDR3 contains 16 residues. V was pared by 3 bases and J by 5 bases, with 11 bases of the junction left unmatched. The CDR3 region is CASSAALRQGYQPQHF. In DNA form, the CDR3 reads TGTGCCAGCAGCGCAGCCCTAAGACAGGGATATCAGCCCCAGCATTTT.

The chain uses TRBV11-3 and TRBJ2-1; D is unclear. The CDR3 has 13 residues. The ends were cut back, 1 base at V and 9 bases at J, with 10 bases in the middle. Germline CDR1 is SGHNT and CDR2 is YENEEA. In DNA form, the CDR3 reads TGTGCCAGCAGCTTAGGGATAGCAAGTGAGCAGTTCTTC. Amino acids: CASSLGIASEQFF.

The chain is built from TRBV19 and TRBJ2-1, with D perhaps matching TRBD2 (6 bases). This CDR3 comprises 14 residues. Trimming removed 5 bases at V and 4 bases at J, with 12 bases between. CDR1 and CDR2 from the germline V gene are LNHDA and SQIVND (reference sequence). The CDR3 DNA sequence: TGTGCCAGTAGTCCGTGGGACTTTTACAATGAGCAGTTCTTC. It is translated as CASSPWDFYNEQFF.

The rearrangement joins TRBV19 to TRBJ1-6; TRBD1 might be the D (5 bases). This CDR3 has 19 residues. CDR1 is LNHDA, CDR2 SQIVND, per germline (reference sequence). V was trimmed by 6 bases and J by 8 bases, leaving 29 bases between them. The CDR3: CASRRAGRQNRGLDSPLHF. CDR3 DNA sequence: TGTGCCAGTAGGCGCGCTGGCAGGCAGAATAGGGGATTAGATTCACCCCTCCACTTT.

This clone occurred once. The chain uses TRBV5-1 and TRBJ2-7; 8 nucleotides line up with TRBD2. V lost 4 bases and J lost 1; bases outside the gene matches: 4. The CDR3 is 14 amino acids. Germline V gene lookup returns CDR1 SGHRS and CDR2 YFSETQ. The CDR3 region has the DNA TGCGCCAGCAGCAGGGGACTAGTTTCCTACGAGCAGTACTTC. The encoded protein is CASSRGLVSYEQYF.

This clone is a singleton in its sample. The rearrangement links TRBV7-2 to TRBJ2-7; TRBD1 aligns across 9 bases. The J segment lost 6 bases and the V segment lost 4 bases, leaving 7 bases of the junction unmatched. The CDR3 extends over 14 amino acids. Germline V gene sequence: CDR1 SGHTA, CDR2 FQGNSA. Here the CDR3 reads CASSWGQGGVEQYF. The CDR3 DNA is TGTGCCAGCAGCTGGGGACAGGGCGGGGTCGAGCAGTACTTC.

This sequence joins TRBV18 and TRBJ2-7, with D uncertain. This CDR3 is 12 amino acids long. Deletions cut 0 bases from V and 4 bases from J, with 4 bases between. Germline V lookup: CDR1 KGHSH, CDR2 LQKENI. The CDR3 region has the DNA TGTGCCAGCTCACCACCGTCGTACGAGCAGTACTTC. It yields the protein CASSPPSYEQYF.

CDR3: CASSLASGDSGYEQYF. The DNA of the CDR3 is TGTGCCAGCAGTTTAGCTAGCGGGGACAGTGGTTACGAGCAGTACTTC. V gene TRBV27 combines with J gene TRBJ2-7, with 9 bases aligning to TRBD2. The CDR3 covers 16 residues. Looked up from germline, CDR1 is MNHEY and CDR2 is SMNVEV (reference sequence). Trimming cost V 2 bases and J 4 bases; bases outside gene matches: 9.

The J gene is TRBJ1-1, the V gene TRBV7-9; unclear D gene. Germline V gene data show CDR1 as SEHNR and CDR2 as FQNEAQ (reference sequence). V was shortened by 1 base and J by 4 bases, with 7 bases between the two germline ends. The CDR3 sequence is 13 residues long. The CDR3 DNA is TGTGCCAGCAGCTTAGAACTATCCACTGAAGCTTTCTTT. The encoded protein is CASSLELSTEAFF.

The chain employs TRBV7-9 and TRBJ1-1; 9 positions match TRBD1. This CDR3 contains 14 residues. Looked up from germline, CDR1 is SEHNR and CDR2 is FQNEAQ (reference sequence). V lost 4 bases, J lost 5 bases, and 5 bases stayed unmatched. The CDR3 spells CASSSQGARTEAFF. CDR3 sequence (DNA): TGTGCCAGCAGCTCACAGGGGGCGCGGACTGAAGCTTTCTTT.

The rearrangement uses TRBV3-1 (or the pseudogene TRBV3-2) and TRBJ1-1; D may be TRBD1 (5 bases). The V gene lost 4 bases and the J gene lost 4 bases, with 10 bases spanning the gap. Per the germline V gene, CDR1 is LGHDT and CDR2 is YNNKEL (reference sequence). The CDR3 length is 13 residues. In DNA form, the CDR3 reads TGTGCCAGCAGCCGGGCAGGGCGCACTGAAGCTTTCTTT. Its translation is CASSRAGRTEAFF.

As concerns this clone: The junction does not match germline at one end; this may be a read error. The genes are TRBV5-1 and TRBJ2-7; D remains unclear. This CDR3 contains 14 residues. Germline-derived CDR1 and CDR2 are SGHRS and YFSETQ. This CDR3 reads CASSLADPPLDPRF. Written as DNA, the CDR3 is TGCGCCAGCAGCTTGGCAGATCCCCCGCTCGATCCCCGCTTC. Full variable domain (outside the CDR3, taken from reference TRBV5-1 and TRBJ2-7): KAGVTQTPRYLIKTRGQQVTLSCSPISGHRSVSWYQQTPGQGLQFLFEYFSETQRNKGNFPGRFSGRQFSNSRSEMNVSTLELGDSALYLCASSLADPPLDPRFGPGTRLTVT.

This clone was seen a few times. The gene calls are TRBV6-4 and TRBJ2-1; 8 bases agree with TRBD1. The CDR3 totals 15 residues. The germline V gene has CDR1 MRHNA and CDR2 SNTAGT. With V trimmed by 2 bases and J by 3 bases, 3 bases remained unmatched. The CDR3 bases are TGTGCCAGCAGTGACACGGACAGGGACTACAATGAGCAGTTCTTC. This gives the protein CASSDTDRDYNEQFF.

This chain connects TRBV12-5 to TRBJ2-2; 10 bases are shared with TRBD1. Trimming took 3 bases from V and 5 from J; bases not matched to a gene: 9. The V gene's germline CDR1 is LGHNT and CDR2 FRNRAP. The length of the CDR3 is 17 residues. CDR3: CASGFSSTGGWTGELFF. In DNA form, the CDR3 reads TGTGCTAGTGGTTTTAGTTCGACAGGGGGCTGGACCGGGGAGCTGTTTTTT.

The rearrangement uses TRBV5-8 and TRBJ2-5, with TRBD1 matching 9 bases. The ends lost 3 bases at V and 5 bases at J; junction bases unmatched: 11. CDR1 is SGHTS and CDR2 is YDEGEE in the germline V gene. This CDR3 spans 16 amino acids. CDR3 sequence (DNA): TGTGCCAGCAGCTATGGACTTACACAGGGGGCTGAGACCCAGTACTTC. This translates into CASSYGLTQGAETQYF.

V usage is TRBV3-1 (or the pseudogene TRBV3-2) and J usage is TRBJ1-1; D uncertain. Germline V CDR1 and CDR2: LGHDT, YNNKEL (reference sequence). CDR3 length: 13 amino acids. V was trimmed by 2 bases and J by 1 base, leaving 5 bases between them. The CDR3 loop is CASSQIQNTEAFF. For the CDR3, the DNA is TGTGCCAGCAGCCAAATACAGAACACTGAAGCTTTCTTT.

V is TRBV18 and J is TRBJ2-7; unclear D gene. V gave up 4 bases and J gave up 5 bases, with 6 bases separating them. The CDR3 has 11 amino acids. Germline V gene lookup returns CDR1 KGHSH and CDR2 LQKENI. CDR3 in DNA: TGTGCCAGCTCACGTATTGACGAGCAGTACTTC. Protein product: CASSRIDEQYF.

The chain uses TRBV5-5 and TRBJ1-2, with D hard to call. The ends were cut back, 2 bases at V and 8 bases at J, with 13 bases in the middle. This CDR3 contains 13 residues. Germline values: CDR1 SGHKS, CDR2 YYEKEE (reference sequence). CDR3 sequence (DNA): TGTGCCAGCAGCTTCGGAGGTGACTCGGGCTACACCTTC. Amino acids: CASSFGGDSGYTF.

The J gene is TRBJ1-1, the V gene TRBV9, with 10 bases fitting TRBD1. CDR3 length equals 16 residues. CDR1 and CDR2 from the germline V gene are SGDLS and YYNGEE. V was pared by 3 bases and J by 4 bases, with 9 bases of the junction left unmatched. The CDR3 protein is CASSARQGAGGTEAFF. DNA of the CDR3: TGTGCCAGCAGCGCCCGACAGGGGGCGGGCGGCACTGAAGCTTTCTTT.

V gene TRBV7-8 combines with J gene TRBJ1-1; 9 nucleotides agree with TRBD1. Germline V gene data show CDR1 as SGHVS and CDR2 as FQNEAQ. Germline trimming cut 6 bases from V and 1 base from J; bases unmatched to any gene: 9. The CDR3 consists of 16 residues. Here the CDR3 DNA reads TGTGCCAGCAGATGGGGGACAGGGAACGGGAACACTGAAGCTTTCTTT. Translating it yields CASRWGTGNGNTEAFF.

V usage is TRBV11-2 and J usage is TRBJ2-5, with TRBD2 matching over 15 bases. Losses at the gene ends were 6 bases for V and 5 bases for J; bases not matched to a gene: 13. The CDR3 covers 18 residues. Germline values: CDR1 SGHAT, CDR2 FQNNGV. This CDR3 is CASRFFRTSGGARETQYF. The CDR3 nucleotides are TGTGCCAGCAGGTTCTTCAGGACTAGCGGGGGGGCCAGGGAGACCCAGTACTTC.

The chain recombines TRBV5-1 with TRBJ2-7; 7 bases fit TRBD2. V was pared by 0 bases and J by 1 base, with 1 base of the junction left unmatched. Germline CDR1 reads SGHRS; CDR2 reads YFSETQ. The CDR3 is 14 residues long. In DNA form, the CDR3 reads TGCGCCAGCAGCTTGGGACTAGCATCCTACGAGCAGTACTTC. Amino acid sequence: CASSLGLASYEQYF.

The chain carries TRBV5-5 and TRBJ1-2, with D unresolved. The germline V and J ends were trimmed by 1 base and 4 bases, with 11 bases remaining between them. CDR1 and CDR2 (germline): SGHKS, YYEKEE (reference sequence). The CDR3 is 14 amino acids. In DNA, the CDR3 is TGTGCCAGCAGCTTGTTTGACTCGAGCTATGGCTACACCTTC. This codes for CASSLFDSSYGYTF.

The chain recombines TRBV18 with TRBJ1-2, with D possibly being TRBD1 (5 bases). CDR3 size: 15 residues. V lost 0 bases to trimming and J lost 2 bases, with 10 bases between them. Germline V gene lookup returns CDR1 KGHSH and CDR2 LQKENI. CDR3 sequence: CASSPPAGPNYGYTF. CDR3 DNA sequence: TGTGCCAGCTCACCACCTGCAGGGCCCAACTATGGCTACACCTTC.

J is TRBJ1-1 and V is TRBV7-2; TRBD1 aligns across 7 bases. This CDR3 is 14 amino acids long. The germline V gene has CDR1 SGHTA and CDR2 FQGNSA. J was trimmed by 6 bases and V by 4 bases; bases with no gene match: 8. CDR3 DNA: TGTGCCAGCAGCTCCCGGCTCGGGACAGCTGAAGCTTTCTTT. It encodes CASSSRLGTAEAFF.

This clone was seen a handful of times. The V gene is TRBV5-4, the J gene TRBJ1-6, with D uncertain. V was shortened by 4 bases and J by 6 bases, with 14 bases between the two germline ends. The CDR3 is 15 residues long. Per germline, CDR1 SGHNT and CDR2 YYREEE (reference sequence). CDR3 protein: CASSMTDAPNSPLHF. CDR3 coding DNA: TGTGCCAGCAGCATGACTGACGCACCTAATTCACCCCTCCACTTT.

The V call is TRBV28, the J call TRBJ2-7; the match to TRBD1 covers 9 bases. V trimming: 7 bases; J trimming: 5 bases; junction bases outside the gene matches: 12. Per germline, CDR1 MDHEN and CDR2 SYDVKM. This CDR3 is built from 15 residues. In DNA form, the CDR3 reads TGTGCCAGCACCTCCGCACAGGGGGCCGGCGACGAGCAGTACTTC. Translated, it gives CASTSAQGAGDEQYF.

This chain uses TRBV20-1 with TRBJ2-3; the match to TRBD2 covers 8 bases. V lost 3 bases to trimming and J lost 2 bases; unmatched junction nucleotides: 4. CDR3 size: 14 residues. Germline lookup yields CDR1 DFQATT and CDR2 SNEGSKA (reference sequence). CDR3 sequence: CSASTSGYTDTQYF. CDR3 coding DNA: TGCAGTGCTAGTACTAGCGGATACACAGATACGCAGTATTTT.

The CDR3 nucleotides are TGTGCCAGCGGCCCCGGGATCCCAGGAGAGACCCAGTACTTC. Encoded protein: CASGPGIPGETQYF. The rearrangement joins TRBV27 to TRBJ2-5; D perhaps matches TRBD2 (5 bases). CDR1 and CDR2 (germline): MNHEY, SMNVEV (reference sequence). V lost 8 bases and J lost 4, with 17 bases in between. The CDR3 totals 14 residues.